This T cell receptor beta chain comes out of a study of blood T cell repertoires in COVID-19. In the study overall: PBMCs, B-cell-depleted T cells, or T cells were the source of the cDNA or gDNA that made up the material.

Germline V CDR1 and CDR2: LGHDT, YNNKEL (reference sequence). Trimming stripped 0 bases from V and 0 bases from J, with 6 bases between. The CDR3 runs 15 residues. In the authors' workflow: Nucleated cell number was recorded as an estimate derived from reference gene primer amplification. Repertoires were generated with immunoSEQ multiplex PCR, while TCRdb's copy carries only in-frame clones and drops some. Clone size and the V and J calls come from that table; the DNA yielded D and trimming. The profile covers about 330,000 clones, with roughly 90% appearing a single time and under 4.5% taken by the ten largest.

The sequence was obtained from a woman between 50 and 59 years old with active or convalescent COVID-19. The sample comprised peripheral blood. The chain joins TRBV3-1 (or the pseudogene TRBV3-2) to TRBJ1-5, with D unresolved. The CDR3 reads CASSQEVYSNQPQHF. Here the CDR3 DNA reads TGTGCCAGCAGCCAAGAAGTCTATAGCAATCAGCCCCAGCATTTT.